The following is a T cell receptor (beta chain) sequence with its context. Sequencing of TCR beta was performed on blood CD8+ T cells and on blood CD4+ T cells. Through negative isolation, CD4+ and CD8+ T cells were obtained, while TEMRA cells were enriched using FACS. RNA, at about 0.45 to 1 ug, was reverse transcribed with random hexamers. The CDR3 of TCR beta was amplified by immunoSEQ multiplex PCR across 54 Vbeta and 13 Jbeta. Using its own MiXCR run on the immunoSEQ multiplex PCR reads, TCRdb lists one record per CDR3 protein. Among roughly 200,000 distinct CDR3 sequences, more than 85% were seen once, and the ten largest hold around 0.08%. This entry is derived from a study of CD8 T cells in Susac syndrome. The receptor comes from a human donor with multiple sclerosis. Specimen: CD4+ T cells from PBMCs.

In nucleotides, the CDR3 is TGTGCCAGCAGCTTGGGCGGGGGCTTTGAGCAGTTCTTC. Translated, it gives CASSLGGGFEQFF. This chain joins TRBV11-1 and TRBJ2-1; perhaps TRBD2 as D (7 bases). Per the germline V gene, CDR1 is SGHAT and CDR2 is FQDESV (reference sequence). This CDR3 spans 13 amino acids. With 3 bases removed from V and 9 bases from J, the gap between germline ends came to 12 bases.